Included here is one TCR beta chain sequence, with context. Its antigen is undetermined. This sample is part of a study of regulatory T cells in long-lasting Graves disease. Study context: Graves' cases, newly diagnosed, had used antithyroid drugs under 3 months. The study, taken as a whole, reports: Rather than thyroid tissue, only peripheral blood underwent study. Among samples with persistent disease, TRBV28, TRBJ1-2 and TRBJ2-5 were favored.

Specified time point: newly diagnosed GD, antithyroid drugs for less than 3 months. PBMCs were the source of the RNA used for TCR sequencing. Both iRepertoire HTBI primers and Arm-PCR of CDR3 regions were used to build the TCR beta libraries. TCRdb fed the multiplex PCR reads into MiXCR, producing one record per CDR3 protein. Of 420,000 or so distinct CDR3 sequences listed, around 15% were seen once; the top ten hold approximately 22%. The CDR3 spans 16 residues. Deletions cut 2 bases from V and 0 bases from J, with 13 bases between. Germline V gives CDR1 LNHNV, CDR2 YYDKDF (reference sequence). The same data also contributed to another study, on T cells in Graves' hyperthyroidism and ophthalmopathy.

This material consisted of peripheral blood mononuclear cells (PBMCs), taken at new diagnosis, from a patient treated with antithyroid drugs. This chain connects TRBV15 to TRBJ1-2, with TRBD1 as a possible D gene (5 bases). The receptor's source is a woman aged 18-29 years with Graves disease. CDR3 amino acids: CATSRSGTGTNYGYTF. CDR3 DNA sequence: TGTGCCACCAGCAGATCCGGGACGGGGACTAACTATGGCTACACCTTC.